Below, 18 T cell receptor beta chains from the same sample are listed, as sequenced in a study of cytomegalovirus exposure and HLA in healthy donors. PCR primers comprised 60 Vbeta and 13 Jbeta primers. Sequencing was performed with immunoSEQ multiplex PCR; in TCRdb, only in-frame clones are kept and a portion is missing. The table lists about 67,000 clones, approximately 67% of them singletons. What was sequenced was PBMCs. The receptors stem from a woman between 25 and 40 years old in good health and CMV-seronegative.

This chain uses TRBV5-1 with TRBJ2-5; no clear D. Trimming stripped 0 bases from V and 4 bases from J, with 13 bases between. The CDR3 is 15 amino acids. From germline, CDR1 is SGHRS and CDR2 YFSETQ. In DNA form, the CDR3 reads TGCGCCAGCAGCTTGGGCACTCGTCTTGGAGAGACCCAGTACTTC. Protein: CASSLGTRLGETQYF.

The V call is TRBV9, the J call TRBJ2-7; possibly TRBD1 for D (8 bases). CDR3 length equals 17 residues. Trimming took 5 bases from V and 1 from J, leaving 22 bases between them. Germline assignment: CDR1 SGDLS and CDR2 YYNGEE. The CDR3 sequence is CASRGGFKGQGSYEQYF. CDR3 DNA sequence: TGTGCCAGCAGGGGGGGGTTTAAAGGACAGGGTTCCTACGAGCAGTACTTC.

V gene TRBV7-9 combines with J gene TRBJ2-3, with TRBD2 matching over 7 bases. The CDR3 runs 15 residues. V lost 5 bases and J lost 6; bases outside the gene matches: 11. Germline CDR1 is SEHNR and CDR2 is FQNEAQ (reference sequence). CDR3 in amino acids: CASSAGTIAFDTQYF. The CDR3 DNA is TGTGCCAGCAGCGCAGGGACTATTGCGTTCGATACGCAGTATTTT.

The rearrangement links TRBV5-1 to TRBJ1-2; 8 bases align to TRBD1. Looked up from germline, CDR1 is SGHRS and CDR2 is YFSETQ. The CDR3 sequence is 14 residues long. Trimming removed 6 bases from V and 4 bases from J; junction bases left unmatched: 8. CDR3 DNA sequence: TGCGCCAGCACCGACAGGGGCTTTGGCTATGGCTACACCTTC. Amino acids: CASTDRGFGYGYTF.

V usage is TRBV6-1 and J usage is TRBJ2-3, with a weak D call TRBD1 (6 bases). Trimming took 5 bases from V and 8 from J, leaving 11 bases between them. Germline loops: CDR1 MNHNS, CDR2 SASEGT. This CDR3 is 12 amino acids long. The CDR3 here is CASSWTAGTQYF. The CDR3, as DNA: TGTGCCAGCAGTTGGACAGCTGGTACGCAGTATTTT.

The V and J genes are TRBV27 and TRBJ1-4, with a weak D call TRBD1 (6 bases). CDR1 MNHEY and CDR2 SMNVEV come from the germline V gene (reference sequence). The CDR3 consists of 15 residues. The V end lost 6 bases, the J end lost 5 bases, and 16 bases lay between the germline ends. CDR3 loop: CASRAPGDRNEKLFF. CDR3 nucleotide sequence: TGTGCCAGCAGGGCCCCAGGGGATAGGAATGAAAAACTGTTTTTT.

V gene TRBV5-1 combines with J gene TRBJ1-4; 10 bases are a match to TRBD1. Germline V gene data show CDR1 as SGHRS and CDR2 as YFSETQ. V was pared by 4 bases and J by 7 bases, with 7 bases of the junction left unmatched. The CDR3 sequence is 15 residues long. CDR3 bases: TGCGCCAGCAGCATGATAGGGACAGGGGTTGAAAAACTGTTTTTT. It codes for CASSMIGTGVEKLFF.

This clone was counted a few times. J is TRBJ1-1 and V is TRBV6-6; D gene unclear. The CDR3 has 13 amino acids. CDR1 is MNHNY, CDR2 SVGAGI, per germline (reference sequence). The V end was cut by 4 bases, the J end by 3 bases, with 9 bases between. This CDR3 is CASSLGRDTEAFF. Here the CDR3 DNA reads TGTGCCAGCAGTTTGGGGAGGGACACTGAAGCTTTCTTT.

The J gene is TRBJ1-2, the V gene TRBV6-1; D is undetermined. CDR1 is MNHNS and CDR2 is SASEGT in the germline V gene. V lost 7 bases, J lost 4 bases, and 13 bases lay in between. The CDR3 totals 13 residues. The chain's CDR3 is CASTPRGLYGYTF. DNA of the CDR3: TGTGCCAGCACCCCCCGAGGTCTCTATGGCTACACCTTC.

This chain links TRBV5-4 with TRBJ2-5; 10 bases line up with TRBD2. This CDR3 region has 16 residues. After removal of 1 base from V and 5 bases from J, the junction contained 8 bases not matched to a gene. Germline V gives CDR1 SGHNT, CDR2 YYREEE (reference sequence). The CDR3 bases are TGTGCCAGCAGCTTGTGGGGGAGCGGGGGGGCCGAGACCCAGTACTTC. Its protein product is CASSLWGSGGAETQYF.

CDR3 nucleotides: TGTGCCAGCAGTTTATATAGGGGGGGGCGCATCCACTATGGCTACACCTTC. Translation gives CASSLYRGGRIHYGYTF. J is TRBJ1-2 and V is TRBV27; D is possibly TRBD1 (6 bases). V gave up 1 base and J gave up 3 bases, with 18 bases separating them. The CDR3 length is 17 residues. In germline, CDR1 is MNHEY, CDR2 SMNVEV (reference sequence).

The V call is TRBV2, the J call TRBJ2-3, with TRBD2 as a possible D gene (6 bases). With 2 bases removed from V and 6 bases from J, the gap between germline ends came to 12 bases. This CDR3 has 14 residues. Germline CDR1 reads SNHLY; CDR2 reads FYNNEI. This CDR3 reads CASSELSSVDTQYF. DNA of the CDR3: TGTGCCAGCAGTGAACTTTCTAGCGTCGATACGCAGTATTTT.

This clone was seen only a few times. The chain links TRBV6-5 to TRBJ2-7; 9 bases are shared with TRBD1. This CDR3 is 14 amino acids long. After removal of 6 bases from V and 3 bases from J, the junction contained 6 bases not matched to a gene. CDR1 MNHEY and CDR2 SVGAGI come from the germline V gene. The CDR3 region is CASSPGQGSYEQYF. Here the CDR3 DNA reads TGTGCCAGCAGCCCGGGACAGGGAAGCTACGAGCAGTACTTC.

The genes are TRBV18 and TRBJ1-2; 7 nucleotides agree with TRBD1. CDR3 length equals 12 residues. Per germline, CDR1 KGHSH and CDR2 LQKENI. V shed 2 bases, J shed 8 bases, and the junction held 2 bases outside the gene matches. Here the CDR3 reads CASSPTGDGYTF. The CDR3 nucleotides are TGTGCCAGCTCACCAACAGGGGACGGCTACACCTTC.

CDR3 in DNA: TGTGCCAGCAGCATTACCGGGACAGGGGTGGAAAAACTGTTTTTT. Translation: CASSITGTGVEKLFF. V is TRBV6-5 and J is TRBJ1-4; 10 bases are shared with TRBD1. After removal of 6 bases from V and 8 bases from J, the junction contained 9 bases not matched to a gene. This CDR3 comprises 15 residues. Germline lookup yields CDR1 MNHEY and CDR2 SVGAGI.

The chain is built from TRBV6-1 and TRBJ1-5; TRBD1 might be the D (6 bases). The CDR3 loop spans 13 amino acids. The germline V gene encodes CDR1 MNHNS and CDR2 SASEGT. The V gene lost 5 bases and the J gene lost 11 bases, with 16 bases spanning the gap. The DNA for the CDR3 is TGTGCCAGCAGTCAGACGGGGGGCGCCGCCCAGCATTTT. This codes for CASSQTGGAAQHF.

This rearrangement joins TRBV18 to TRBJ1-1; D might be TRBD1 (6 bases). CDR1 and CDR2 from the germline V gene are KGHSH and LQKENI. The CDR3 has 13 residues. The germline V and J ends were trimmed by 2 bases and 3 bases, with 7 bases remaining between them. The CDR3 sequence: CASSPNRDTEAFF. CDR3 coding DNA: TGTGCCAGCTCACCAAACAGGGACACTGAAGCTTTCTTT.

The V gene is TRBV4-2, the J gene TRBJ2-7, with D unresolved. V gave up 0 bases and J gave up 5 bases, with 8 bases separating them. CDR3 size: 13 residues. Germline-derived CDR1 and CDR2 are LGHNA and YNFKEQ. CDR3 amino acids: CASSQDAANEQYF. In DNA form, the CDR3 reads TGTGCCAGCAGCCAAGATGCCGCGAACGAGCAGTACTTC.